This T cell receptor beta chain was sequenced in a study of response to subunit inactivated influenza vaccine (dated by TCRdb to between 2018 and 2020). Background for the entire study: Deep quantitative T cell receptor repertoire profiling was used in the study to track responses to a trivalent subunit inactivated influenza vaccine.

The investigation overall reported the following: It was suggested by the authors that each seasonal influenza vaccination may recruit only a limited number of new T cells.

This clonotype appeared a few times. It has no known antigen specificity. There are no base qualities to consult, and no much larger clone falls within one base. The library came from RT-PCR. Sequencing was carried out with an Illumina HiSeq 2500. The public reads were reanalyzed by TCRdb: fastp trimming at Q25, MiXCR alignment, in-frame beta chains only. Rows are unified per CDR3 protein, each entry keeping the most common DNA and genes. The sample has more than 600,000 distinct CDR3 sequences on record, around 18% of them singletons. The ten most abundant clones make up roughly a tenth of the sample. The sequence came from a middle-aged man who received an inactivated influenza vaccine. Donor details come from another sample of the same person, matched by shared clones. The material sequenced was PBMCs from blood, taken more than 4 days after vaccination.

The CDR3 protein is CASSLMGLYNEQFF. In nucleotides, the sequence is TGTGCCAGCAGCTTAATGGGTCTCTACAATGAGCAGTTCTTC. The rearrangement combines TRBV11-2 with TRBJ2-1; there is no confident call for the D gene. As encoded in the germline V gene, CDR1 is SGHAT while CDR2 is FQNNGV. Taken from cysteine to phenylalanine, the CDR3 has 14 residues. Of the read, only the CDR3 DNA is kept; its 42 bases are in frame from base 1. V was cut back by 2 bases and J by 3 bases, leaving a gap of 8 bases between them.